The rows below give T cell receptor beta chains drawn from one sample of a study of blood T cell repertoires in COVID-19. Assay used: immunoSEQ multiplex PCR; TCRdb lists only in-frame clones, some missing. This table has 250,000 to 350,000 clones, roughly 90% appearing once. The sample comprised PBMCs or T cells enriched from blood (not recorded which). The source is a man in his 60s who had recovered from COVID-19. Each CDR3 is given with its conserved first and last residue. A D gene is named only where the DNA matches it firmly. Only some rows state a clone size, as once, few, many or a class for expanded clones.

NA,TRBV14,few,TRBJ1-1,CASSRMGRGGYTEAFF,TGTGCCAGCAGCCGTATGGGAAGGGGAGGGTACACTGAAGCTTTCTTT
NA,TRBV4-1,NA,TRBJ2-2,CASSQLNTGELFF,TGCGCCAGCAGCCAACTAAACACCGGGGAGCTGTTTTTT
NA,TRBV6-5,NA,TRBJ2-1,CASSPTGYNEQFF,TGTGCCAGCAGCCCGACAGGTTACAATGAGCAGTTCTTC
NA,TRBV5-1,NA,TRBJ2-2,CASSLVVSRVGTGELFF,TGCGCCAGCAGCTTGGTCGTTTCGAGGGTCGGGACCGGGGAGCTGTTTTTT
NA,TRBV7-8,NA,TRBJ2-7,CASSSSFQTYEQYF,TGTGCCAGCAGCTCCTCCTTCCAGACCTACGAGCAGTACTTC
TRBD2,TRBV10-1,NA,TRBJ2-2,CASSNSGRPGGELFF,TGCGCCAGCAGCAATAGCGGGAGGCCAGGCGGGGAGCTGTTTTTT
TRBD1,TRBV30,NA,TRBJ1-5,CAWSVQGAQPQHF,TGTGCCTGGAGTGTACAGGGGGCCCAGCCCCAGCATTTT
TRBD1,TRBV29-1,NA,TRBJ1-1,CSVRPGTANTEAFF,TGCAGCGTTCGGCCCGGGACAGCTAACACTGAAGCTTTCTTT
NA,TRBV29-1,NA,TRBJ2-1,CSAWTENNNEQFF,TGCAGCGCCTGGACAGAGAATAACAATGAGCAGTTCTTC
NA,TRBV6-4,once,TRBJ1-5,CASSEGEGQPQHF,TGTGCCAGCAGTGAGGGCGAAGGCCAGCCCCAGCATTTT
TRBD1,TRBV27,NA,TRBJ1-6,CASRQDRGHSPLHF,TGTGCCAGCAGACAAGACAGGGGGCATTCACCCCTCCACTTT
NA,TRBV15,NA,TRBJ1-4,CATSRDRGFGEKLFF,TGTGCCACCAGCAGAGATCGGGGTTTTGGGGAAAAACTGTTTTTT
NA,TRBV5-1,NA,TRBJ2-7,CASSLTGNPYEQYF,TGCGCCAGCAGCTTGACGGGAAACCCCTACGAGCAGTACTTC